The sequence of this T cell receptor beta chain was determined in a study of blood T cells in healthy people across ages. The use of a sample-barcoded 5' primer and a J-beta primer mix characterized a second PCR of about 7 to 12 cycles. One entry per CDR3 protein, called by TCRdb with MiXCR from the 5' RACE reads. The sample consists of roughly 700,000 distinct CDR3 sequences, about 30% of them appearing once. CDR1 is SGHDN, CDR2 FVKESK, per germline. This CDR3 has 15 amino acids. Comment on this clonotype: What it binds is not known. At one of its ends the junction is not consistent with the germline gene, which may arise from a read error.

Study conclusions and caveats: Higher diversity, along with more naive CD4+ cells, distinguished long-lived donors from aged donors.

The chain carries TRBV14 and TRBJ2-4, with 8 bases aligning to TRBD1. The J call is in doubt because the DNA end fits TRBJ2-7 better. This clonotype originated in a woman of 80 years or more in good health. Material for sequencing was blood. CDR3 amino acids: CASSQIRGPSYEQYF. The CDR3 nucleotides are TGTGCCAGTAGCCAAATCAGGGGGCCCTCCTACGAGCAGTACTTC.